The sequence of this TCR beta chain was determined in a study of blood T cell repertoires in COVID-19. Study information: In each case, the material was cDNA or gDNA derived from T cells, B-cell-depleted T cells, or PBMCs.

This CDR3 has 10 residues. Per the germline V gene, CDR1 is SGHAT and CDR2 is FQNNGV. The V end lost 5 bases, the J end lost 15 bases, and 11 bases lay between the germline ends. As originally analysed: Reference gene primer amplification in the assay estimated nucleated cell counts. Repertoires were generated with immunoSEQ multiplex PCR, while TCRdb's copy carries only in-frame clones and drops some. Clonal size and the V and J genes are those of that table, whereas D and trimming came from the DNA. In the table there are 120,000 or so clones, 82% of which are singletons. This clone was recorded a few times.

The sequencing sample was made of peripheral blood. This chain joins TRBV11-2 and TRBJ2-1; no reliable D call. The TCR comes from a woman aged 55-70 years with acute or convalescent COVID-19. The CDR3 nucleotides are TGTGCCAGCAGCGCACAGAGCCTGTTCTTC. Translation: CASSAQSLFF.